The T cell receptor beta chain under discussion was sequenced for a study of blood T cells in healthy people across ages. Total RNA extracted from each sample amounted to at least 6 micrograms. V lost 5 bases and J 0 bases, leaving 17 bases between the germline ends. The germline V gene encodes CDR1 SGHTA and CDR2 FQGTGA. The CDR3 consists of 17 residues. The use of a sample-barcoded 5' primer and a J-beta primer mix characterized a second PCR of about 7 to 12 cycles. MiXCR, applied by TCRdb to the 5' RACE reads, yields one record per CDR3 protein. This sample has about 1 million distinct CDR3 sequences, with 20% to 25% found just once. This sample was also put to use in a study of T cells of mothers and their children.

Material: blood. The chain links TRBV7-3 to TRBJ2-1; D gene uncertain. This clonotype was sampled from a girl under 10 years old in good health. The DNA of the CDR3 is TGTGCCAGCAGCCCGTACGGCTCGGGCAGCTCCTACAATGAGCAGTTCTTC. Protein: CASSPYGSGSSYNEQFF.